This TCR beta chain was sequenced in a study of blood T cell repertoires in COVID-19. Across the study: Acute and convalescent COVID-19 samples came from the United States, Italy and Spain. Sources were T cells, B-cell-depleted T cells, or PBMCs; the material itself was cDNA or gDNA.

Repertoires were generated with immunoSEQ multiplex PCR, while TCRdb's copy carries only in-frame clones and drops some. The sample carries about 69,000 clones, roughly 89% recorded once. Unmatched junction bases numbered 4, after V lost 1 base and J lost 3 bases. The CDR3 consists of 15 residues. Germline V gene lookup returns CDR1 SGHNT and CDR2 YENEEA. The genes are TRBV11-3 and TRBJ2-5; 8 nucleotides align to TRBD1. Input material: peripheral blood. This clonotype was sampled from a man between 50 and 59 years old with acute or convalescent COVID-19. The CDR3 bases are TGTGCCAGCAGCTTAGGGACAGGGAGTGAAGAGACCCAGTACTTC. Residues: CASSLGTGSEETQYF. The whole variable domain, filled in from reference TRBV11-3 and TRBJ2-5, reads EAGVVQSPRYKIIEKKQPVAFWCNPISGHNTLYWYLQNLGQGPELLIRYENEEAVDDSQLPKDRFSAERLKGVDSTLKIQPAELGDSAVYLCASSLGTGSEETQYFGPGTRLLVL.